This T cell receptor beta chain came from a study of vaccination and CD4 T cells after COVID-19. On the study more broadly: Investigators drew the post-COVID samples a median around 96 days after diagnosis, with a range of 35 to 161. Post-vaccine sampling followed dose two by a median around 74 days (range 14 to 241). Overlapping peptides covering the spike proteins of SARS-CoV-2, HCoV-NL63, HCoV-OC43 and HCoV-229E were added to stimulate cells.

Noted treatment: roughly ten-day PBMC culture with coronavirus spike peptide pools or control peptides (ViraFEST assay). Cultured CD4+ T-cell DNA underwent Oncomine TCR Beta short-read sequencing. A single record per CDR3 protein comes from TCRdb applying MiXCR to the PCR reads. The data contain about 9,900 distinct CDR3 sequences, about 51% of them singletons. With respect to this clonotype: Antigen specificity is unknown.

The ends lost 2 bases at V and 4 bases at J; junction bases unmatched: 5. The CDR3 runs 15 residues. The sequence was collected from a human donor who had recovered from COVID-19. The chain is built from TRBV12-3 or TRBV12-4 and TRBJ1-2; 9 bases are a match to TRBD1. The sample was CD4+ T cells from blood, cultured in vitro. CDR3 DNA: TGTGCCAGCAGTTTAAGGAAGGACAGGGGCTATGGCTACACCTTC. Translation: CASSLRKDRGYGYTF.